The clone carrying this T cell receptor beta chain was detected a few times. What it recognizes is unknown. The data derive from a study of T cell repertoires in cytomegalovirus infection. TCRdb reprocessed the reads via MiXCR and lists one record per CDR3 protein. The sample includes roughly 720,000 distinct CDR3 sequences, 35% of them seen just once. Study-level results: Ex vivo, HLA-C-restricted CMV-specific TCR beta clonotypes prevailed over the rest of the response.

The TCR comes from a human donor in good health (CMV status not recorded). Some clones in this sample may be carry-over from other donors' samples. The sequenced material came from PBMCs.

The CDR3 protein is CASSPGPGQETQYF. CDR3 coding DNA: TGTGCCAGCAGCCCGGGGCCAGGGCAAGAGACCCAGTACTTC. The V call is TRBV7-9, the J call TRBJ2-5; D may be TRBD1 or TRBD2 (5 bases each). V lost 5 bases and J 2 bases, leaving 12 bases between the germline ends. Germline CDR1 reads SEHNR; CDR2 reads FQNEAQ (reference sequence). CDR3 length: 14 amino acids.